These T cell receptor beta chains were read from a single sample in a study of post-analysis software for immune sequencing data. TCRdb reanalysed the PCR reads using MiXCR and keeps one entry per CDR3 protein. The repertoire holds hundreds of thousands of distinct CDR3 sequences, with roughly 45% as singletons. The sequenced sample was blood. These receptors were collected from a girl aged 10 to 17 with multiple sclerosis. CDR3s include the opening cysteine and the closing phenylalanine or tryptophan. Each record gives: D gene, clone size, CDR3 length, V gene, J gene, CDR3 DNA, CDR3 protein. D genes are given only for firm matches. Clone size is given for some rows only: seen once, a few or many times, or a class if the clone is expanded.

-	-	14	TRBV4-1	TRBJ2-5	TGCGCCAGCAGCCAAGATCCCAGGAAAGAGACCCAGTACTTC	CASSQDPRKETQYF
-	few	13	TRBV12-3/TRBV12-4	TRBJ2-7	TGTGCCAGCAGTCCTCCACAGCGATACGAGCAGTACTTC	CASSPPQRYEQYF
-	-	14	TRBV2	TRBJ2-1	TGTGCCAGCAAGAGGTCTCCGGGCGTCGATGAGCAGTTCTTC	CASKRSPGVDEQFF
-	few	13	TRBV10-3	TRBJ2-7	TGTGCCATCAGTGAGCTACAGGGATACGAGCAGTACTTC	CAISELQGYEQYF
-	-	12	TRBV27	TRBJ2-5	TGTGCCAGCAGACGGCCAGAGGGGACCCAGTACTTC	CASRRPEGTQYF
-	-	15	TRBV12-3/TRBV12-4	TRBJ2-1	TGTGCCAGCAGTTTCCCGACAGAGGCCTACAATGAGCAGTTCTTC	CASSFPTEAYNEQFF
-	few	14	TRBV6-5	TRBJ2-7	TGTGCCAGCAGTTCAACAGGGAATGGGTACGAGCAGTACTTC	CASSSTGNGYEQYF
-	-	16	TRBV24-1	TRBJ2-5	TGTGCCACCAGTGATTTCCCCTCGTCCCGGGGGGAGACCCAGTACTTC	CATSDFPSSRGETQYF
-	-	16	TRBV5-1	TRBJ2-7	TGCGCCAGCAGCTGGCGGGGAGGAGGGGGCTCCTACGAGCAGTACTTC	CASSWRGGGGSYEQYF
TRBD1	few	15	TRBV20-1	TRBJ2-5	TGCAGCCCCAGCACCCGACAGGGGGTTGGAGAGACCCAGTACTTC	CSPSTRQGVGETQYF
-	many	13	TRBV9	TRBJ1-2	TGTGCCAGCAGCGATACTGGGAACTATGGCTACACCTTC	CASSDTGNYGYTF
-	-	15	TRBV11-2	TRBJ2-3	TGTGCCGGGTCCCGGAAGCGGGCTTTCACAGATACGCAGTATTTT	CAGSRKRAFTDTQYF
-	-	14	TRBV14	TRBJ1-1	TGTGCCAGCAGCTCCTGGGATATGAACACTGAAGCTTTCTTT	CASSSWDMNTEAFF
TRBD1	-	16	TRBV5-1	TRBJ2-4	TGCGCCAGCAGCTTGAGGACAGGGGGCCCCAAAAACATTCAGTACTTC	CASSLRTGGPKNIQYF
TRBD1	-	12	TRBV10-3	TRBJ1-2	TGTGCCATCAGGCAGGGGGCTGATGGCTACACCTTC	CAIRQGADGYTF
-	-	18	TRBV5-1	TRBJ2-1	TGCGCCAGCAGCTTGATAGGTGAAAGCGGCGGTTCCTACAATGAGCAGTTCTTC	CASSLIGESGGSYNEQFF
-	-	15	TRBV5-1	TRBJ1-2	TGCGCCAGCAGCTTGGACTTGGACTGGGTCTATGGCTACACCTTC	CASSLDLDWVYGYTF
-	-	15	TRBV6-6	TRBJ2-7	TGTGCCAGCAGTTACACGGCAGGGTCGGGCTACGAGCAGTACTTC	CASSYTAGSGYEQYF
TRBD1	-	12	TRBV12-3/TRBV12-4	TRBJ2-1	TGTGCCAGCAGGGGACAGTACAATGAGCAGTTCTTC	CASRGQYNEQFF
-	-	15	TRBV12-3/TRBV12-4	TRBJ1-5	TGTGCCAGCAGTTTACGCGACAGCCTAAATCAGCCCCAGCATTTT	CASSLRDSLNQPQHF